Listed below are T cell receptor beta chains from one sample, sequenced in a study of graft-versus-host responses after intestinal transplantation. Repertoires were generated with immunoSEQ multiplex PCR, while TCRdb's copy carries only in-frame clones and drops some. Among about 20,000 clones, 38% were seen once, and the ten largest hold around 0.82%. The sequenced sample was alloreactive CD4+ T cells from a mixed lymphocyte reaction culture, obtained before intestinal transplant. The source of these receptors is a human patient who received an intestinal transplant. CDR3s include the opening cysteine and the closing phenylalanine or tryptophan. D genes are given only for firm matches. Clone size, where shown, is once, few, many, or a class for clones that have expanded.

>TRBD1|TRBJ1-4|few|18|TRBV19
CASSIRRGLPATNEKLFF
TGTGCCAGTAGTATTCGCAGGGGGCTCCCCGCAACTAATGAAAAACTGTTTTTT
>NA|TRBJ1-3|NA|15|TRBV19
CASSIMVLSGNTIYF
TGTGCCAGTAGTATCATGGTCCTCTCTGGAAACACCATATATTTT
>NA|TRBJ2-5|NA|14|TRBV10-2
CASSVRHLGETQYF
TGCGCCAGCAGTGTGCGGCACCTCGGGGAGACCCAGTACTTC
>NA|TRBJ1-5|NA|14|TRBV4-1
CASSQGHSNQPQHF
TGCGCCAGCAGCCAGGGACACTCAAATCAGCCCCAGCATTTT
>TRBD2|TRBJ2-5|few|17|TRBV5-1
CASSFGTSGVIQETQYF
TGCGCCAGCAGCTTCGGGACTAGCGGGGTGATTCAAGAGACCCAGTACTTC
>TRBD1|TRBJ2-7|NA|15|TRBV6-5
CASSYSATGHYEQYF
TGTGCCAGCAGTTACTCTGCGACAGGGCACTACGAGCAGTACTTC
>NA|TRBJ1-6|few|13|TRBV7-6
CASSLGRSSPLHF
TGTGCCAGCAGCCTTGGGCGGTCCTCACCCCTCCACTTT
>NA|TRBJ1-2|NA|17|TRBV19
CASTVGDLLIRGYGYTF
TGTGCCAGCACTGTGGGAGACCTCCTTATAAGGGGTTATGGCTACACCTTC
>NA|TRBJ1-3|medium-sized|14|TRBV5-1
CASSLDSSGNTIYF
TGCGCCAGCAGCTTGGACAGCTCTGGAAACACCATATATTTT
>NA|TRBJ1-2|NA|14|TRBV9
CASSVGSGNYGYTF
TGTGCCAGCAGCGTAGGGTCAGGTAACTATGGCTACACCTTC
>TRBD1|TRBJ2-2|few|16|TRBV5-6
CASRKQQGRYTGELFF
TGTGCCAGCAGAAAGCAACAGGGGCGGTATACCGGGGAGCTGTTTTTT
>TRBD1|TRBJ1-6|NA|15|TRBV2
CASGRDRGLNSPLHF
TGTGCCAGCGGTAGGGACAGGGGACTTAATTCACCCCTCCACTTT
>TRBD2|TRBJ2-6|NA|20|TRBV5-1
CASRSGLAGGLYSGANVLTF
TGCGCCAGCAGATCTGGACTAGCGGGGGGTCTGTACTCTGGGGCCAACGTCCTGACTTTC
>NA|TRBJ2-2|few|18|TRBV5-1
CASSLVPPLRGRTGELFF
TGCGCCAGCAGCTTGGTCCCCCCGTTGCGGGGGCGGACCGGGGAGCTGTTTTTT
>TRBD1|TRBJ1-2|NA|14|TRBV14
CASSARQGDYGYTF
TGTGCCAGCAGCGCCCGACAGGGAGACTATGGCTACACCTTC
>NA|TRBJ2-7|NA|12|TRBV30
CAWSRHAYEQYF
TGTGCCTGGAGTAGGCACGCCTACGAGCAGTACTTC
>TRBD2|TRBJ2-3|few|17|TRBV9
CASSALAGGPGTDTQYF
TGTGCCAGCAGCGCCTTAGCGGGGGGGCCGGGCACAGATACGCAGTATTTT
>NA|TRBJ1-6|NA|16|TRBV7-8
CASSPRGGVVIGPLHF
TGTGCCAGCAGCCCGAGAGGGGGTGTGGTCATCGGGCCCCTCCACTTT
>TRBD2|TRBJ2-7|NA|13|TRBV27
CASRAARTSEQYF
TGTGCCAGCAGAGCGGCCCGGACTAGCGAGCAGTACTTC
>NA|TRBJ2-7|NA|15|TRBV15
CATSRDFRGYYEQYF
TGTGCCACCAGCAGAGATTTTAGGGGTTACTACGAGCAGTACTTC